This T cell receptor beta chain was captured in a study of T cell repertoires in cytomegalovirus infection. Across the whole study: Carrying CMV and the relevant HLA type showed in public TCR beta signatures. Study-wide results and caveats: The ex vivo response was dominated by HLA-C-restricted CMV-specific TCR beta clonotypes. Cumulated frequencies of public TCR beta families served to identify carriers of CMV plus the relevant HLA.

MiXCR, run by TCRdb on the reads, gives a single entry per CDR3 protein. The sample consists of approximately 550,000 distinct CDR3 sequences, more than 15% of them appearing once. Germline CDR1 reads SEHNR; CDR2 reads FQNEAQ (reference sequence). J was trimmed by 5 bases and V by 5 bases; bases with no gene match: 4. The CDR3 covers 14 residues. About this clonotype: Its antigen is not identified.

This sequence was found in a human donor in good health (CMV status not recorded). Some clones in this sample may be carry-over from other donors' samples. The sequenced sample consisted of CD8+ T cells from PBMCs. The chain combines TRBV7-9 with TRBJ1-4, with 8 bases identical to TRBD1. Written as DNA, the CDR3 is TGTGCCAGCAGCCCACAGGGGGTAAATGAAAAACTGTTTTTT. As protein: CASSPQGVNEKLFF.